This TCR beta chain was identified in a study of low-dose radiotherapy and immunotherapy resistance in tumors. As to time point: before trial treatment. All eligible patients presented with advanced solid tumors that contained no tumor-infiltrating lymphocytes. Trimming took off 1 base at V and 0 bases at J, with 18 bases between the two ends. Germline V gene data show CDR1 as SGHAT and CDR2 as FQDESV (reference sequence). The CDR3 contains 19 residues. TRAV- and TRBV-specific primers primed first-strand cDNA, covering alpha and beta chains. An approximately 19-cycle PCR with a constant-region primer and V-primer adapter amplified TCRs. Amplification of the isolated mRNA used in vitro transcription. MiXCR, run by TCRdb on the reads, gives a single entry per CDR3 protein. Counted here are tens of thousands of distinct CDR3 sequences, about a sixth occurring once; the ten biggest clones make up about 2.8%.

The source was PBMCs, collected before treatment. The chain employs TRBV11-1 and TRBJ2-2; no firm D call. The TCR sequence derives from a male donor with prostate cancer. The CDR3 spells CASSLGWSSGQANTGELFF. The CDR3, as DNA: TGTGCCAGCAGCTTAGGGTGGAGTTCGGGTCAGGCGAACACCGGGGAGCTGTTTTTT.